This TCR beta chain was identified during a study of blood T cells in healthy people across ages. Points from the study as a whole: Percentage of naive T cells showed a strong correlation with TCR beta diversity. Those diversity estimates obtained from one million T cells were thought to be underestimates. Age brought a roughly linear fall in TCR beta diversity measured per million T cells.

With respect to this clonotype: What it binds is unknown.

Trimming took 3 bases from V and 5 from J, leaving 16 bases between them. The CDR3 extends over 15 amino acids. The donors, healthy Caucasians from Russia, were aged about 6 to 100. A J-beta primer mix and a sample-barcoded 5' primer were used in a second PCR of roughly 6 to 12 cycles. TCRdb reprocessed the 5' RACE reads via MiXCR and lists one record per CDR3 protein. In the table there are 1.5 million to 2 million distinct CDR3 sequences, 49% of which are singletons. The sequence came from a woman in her 40s in good health. Sequencing was done on a sample of blood. The J gene is TRBJ2-5, the V gene TRBV12-3 or TRBV12-4; D tentatively reads TRBD1 or TRBD2 (6 bases each). The CDR3, as DNA: TGTGCCAGCAGTTTCAATCTGGGGGGCGGGGAGACCCAGTACTTC. Translation gives CASSFNLGGGETQYF.